This TCR beta chain was sequenced in a study of cytomegalovirus exposure and HLA in healthy donors. Only in-frame clones appear in the TCRdb table, and some are missing; sequencing was by immunoSEQ multiplex PCR. This table has around 70,000 clones, 94% appearing once. CDR1 and CDR2 (germline): GTSNPN, SVGIG (reference sequence). V shed 4 bases and J 4 bases; nucleotides not matched to a gene: 4. The CDR3 has 15 residues. The TCR comes from a woman under 30 in good health and CMV-seronegative. Sequencing was done on a sample of PBMCs. The chain employs TRBV30 and TRBJ2-1, with 13 bases lining up with TRBD2. The DNA of the CDR3 is TGTGCCTGGACCATACTAGCGGGGGGGTACAATGAGCAGTTCTTC. Translation: CAWTILAGGYNEQFF.